These 23 T cell receptor beta chains came from one sample sequenced in a study of cytomegalovirus exposure and HLA in healthy donors (TCRdb year 2017). Libraries were made using the immunoSEQ multiplex PCR assay. For the multiplex PCR, a mixture combining 60 forward primers for TCR Vbeta segments and 13 reverse primers for TCR Jbeta segments was used. As stored in TCRdb, this immuneACCESS dataset retains in-frame rearrangements with V and J assigned. A fraction of the clones does not appear; measured against another copy, unresolved V genes explain less than half of the discrepancy, and the remainder lacks a known reason. The sample has 150,000 or so clones on record, approximately 80% of them singletons. The leading ten clones occupy around 6.1% of the sample. Sample: PBMCs. The receptor source for this set is a man in his thirties or forties in good health and CMV-seropositive.

This clone was observed a handful of times. The rearrangement links TRBV27 to TRBJ2-7, with a possible D match to TRBD2 (5 bases). Looked up from germline, CDR1 is MNHEY and CDR2 is SMNVEV (reference sequence). Trimming left V 5 bases short and J 6 bases short, with 14 bases between. The CDR3 runs to 13 residues. DNA for the CDR3: TGTGCCAGCAGTGCCACAACGGGGTTCGAGCAGTACTTC. This gives the protein CASSATTGFEQYF.

The chain couples TRBV5-6 to TRBJ1-2; the D gene is possibly TRBD1 (5 bases). With 4 bases removed from V and 3 bases from J, the gap between germline ends came to 13 bases. Germline CDR1 and CDR2: SGHDT and YYEEEE. The CDR3 runs to 14 residues. The CDR3 protein is CASSRRGGDYGYTF. The CDR3 nucleotides are TGTGCCAGCAGCAGGCGAGGAGGGGACTATGGCTACACCTTC.

This chain connects TRBV10-2 to TRBJ2-1; possible D gene TRBD2, 6 bases. Trimming left V 7 bases short and J 3 bases short, with 13 bases between. The germline V gene encodes CDR1 WSHSY and CDR2 SAAADI. This CDR3 has 14 amino acids. CDR3 amino acids: CASIGGTYYNEQFF. In nucleotides, the CDR3 is TGCGCCAGCATTGGGGGGACCTACTACAATGAGCAGTTCTTC.

As to this clone: In the same sample, other DNA sequences code for this CDR3. The chain recombines TRBV30 with TRBJ1-1, with unresolved D. The CDR3 has 13 residues. Between the trimmed V and J ends, which lost 0 bases and 1 base, there was a span of 6 bases. The germline gives CDR1 GTSNPN, CDR2 SVGIG (reference sequence). The CDR3 reads CAWSVRENTEAFF. CDR3 nucleotide sequence: TGTGCCTGGAGTGTACGGGAGAACACTGAAGCTTTCTTT.

The chain employs TRBV30 and TRBJ1-2, with TRBD1 matching over 7 bases. V trimming: 7 bases; J trimming: 0 bases; junction bases outside the gene matches: 11. CDR1 is GTSNPN, CDR2 SVGIG, per germline (reference sequence). The CDR3 extends over 15 amino acids. The CDR3 is CASATLDRPNYGYTF. CDR3 DNA sequence: TGTGCCTCCGCAACTCTGGACAGGCCTAACTATGGCTACACCTTC.

This CDR3 reads CASSQGGGTSSYEQYF. The CDR3 DNA follows: TGCGCCAGCAGCCAAGGGGGCGGGACTAGCTCCTACGAGCAGTACTTC. This rearrangement joins TRBV4-1 to TRBJ2-7, with 8 bases fitting TRBD2. There are 16 residues in the CDR3. With 1 base clipped from V and 0 bases from J, the junction kept 5 bases outside the gene matches. Germline loops: CDR1 MGHRA, CDR2 YSYEKL.

CDR3 nucleotide sequence: TGCAGCGTTGCAATTTTTTATTCACAGCGGCGTCCAGATACGCAGTATTTT. Translated, it gives CSVAIFYSQRRPDTQYF. The chain uses TRBV29-1 and TRBJ2-3, with D tentatively TRBD2 (5 bases). The CDR3 sequence is 17 residues long. V gave up 4 bases and J gave up 4 bases, with 24 bases separating them. Germline values: CDR1 SQVTM, CDR2 ANQGSEA.

The chain employs TRBV18 and TRBJ2-7; TRBD2 matches 11 bases. Germline-derived CDR1 and CDR2 are KGHSH and LQKENI. The junction had 15 bases not matched to a gene; V was cut back by 6 bases and J by 2 bases. The CDR3 spans 18 residues. For the CDR3, the DNA is TGTGCCAGCTCGCCGACTAGCGGGGACACCTCGGCCCCCTACGAGCAGTACTTC. Translation gives CASSPTSGDTSAPYEQYF.

The DNA of the CDR3 is TGCGCCAGCAGCACGGACAGGGTTCGCAGTCAGTACTTC. As protein: CASSTDRVRSQYF. This chain joins TRBV5-1 and TRBJ2-4, with 8 bases fitting TRBD1. From germline, CDR1 is SGHRS and CDR2 YFSETQ. V shed 4 bases and J 12 bases; nucleotides not matched to a gene: 9. The CDR3 totals 13 residues. Looking up the rest from reference TRBV5-1 and TRBJ2-4 gives the full variable domain: KAGVTQTPRYLIKTRGQQVTLSCSPISGHRSVSWYQQTPGQGLQFLFEYFSETQRNKGNFPGRFSGRQFSNSRSEMNVSTLELGDSALYLCASSTDRVRSQYFGAGTRLSVL.

This clone was seen a handful of times. This chain joins TRBV6-4 and TRBJ2-2; 8 bases line up with TRBD2. There are 15 residues in the CDR3. With V trimmed by 0 bases and J by 3 bases, 0 bases remained unmatched. CDR1 is MRHNA and CDR2 is SNTAGT in the germline V gene. The CDR3 sequence: CASSDSSGDTGELFF. In DNA form, the CDR3 reads TGTGCCAGCAGTGACTCTAGCGGGGACACCGGGGAGCTGTTTTTT.

This clone turned up a few times. The J gene is TRBJ1-1, the V gene TRBV10-3, with 8 bases fitting TRBD1. The CDR3 spans 15 residues. Germline V gene lookup returns CDR1 ENHRY and CDR2 SYGVKD. V shed 7 bases, J shed 5 bases, and the junction held 12 bases outside the gene matches. Here the CDR3 reads CAIMGSIGQGTEAFF. The CDR3 DNA sequence: TGTGCCATCATGGGATCTATTGGACAGGGTACTGAAGCTTTCTTT.

The gene calls are TRBV7-2 and TRBJ1-2; 9 positions match TRBD1. This CDR3 is 14 amino acids long. V lost 2 bases to trimming and J lost 8 bases; unmatched junction nucleotides: 6. Germline CDR1 reads SGHTA; CDR2 reads FQGNSA. CDR3 nucleotide sequence: TGTGCCAGCAGCTTAAGGACAGGGGCAGACGGCTACACCTTC. This encodes CASSLRTGADGYTF. Together with reference TRBV7-2 and TRBJ1-2, the CDR3 gives the full variable domain: GAGVSQSPSNKVTEKGKDVELRCDPISGHTALYWYRQSLGQGLEFLIYFQGNSAPDKSGLPSDRFSAERTGGSVSTLTIQRTQQEDSAVYLCASSLRTGADGYTFGSGTRLTVV.

The J gene is TRBJ2-7, the V gene TRBV7-9, with TRBD1 matching 9 bases. The CDR3 runs 14 residues. V was clipped by 5 bases and J by 4 bases; unmatched bases: 6. Germline CDR1 reads SEHNR; CDR2 reads FQNEAQ (reference sequence). The CDR3: CASSDTGQGYEQYF. CDR3 nucleotides: TGTGCCAGCAGCGACACGGGACAGGGTTACGAGCAGTACTTC.

Concerning this clone: A junction boundary mismatches the germline segment, possibly from a read error. This chain joins TRBV7-9 and TRBJ1-6, with 9 bases that match TRBD1. CDR1 is SEHNR, CDR2 FQNEAQ, per germline (reference sequence). The CDR3 loop spans 15 amino acids. The CDR3 DNA reads TGTTCCAGCAGCCACGGGACAGGGCTTGCTTCACCCCTCCACTTT. Its translation is CSSSHGTGLASPLHF.

This clone showed up just a few times. The chain has TRBV7-6 and TRBJ2-7; TRBD2 matches 7 bases. Germline V gene sequence: CDR1 SGHVS, CDR2 FNYEAQ. V was pared by 0 bases and J by 0 bases, with 5 bases of the junction left unmatched. CDR3 size: 16 residues. CDR3 sequence reads: CASSLAGRDYSYEQYF. The CDR3 DNA is TGTGCCAGCAGCTTAGCCGGACGGGACTACTCCTACGAGCAGTACTTC.

This chain uses TRBV28 with TRBJ2-1; TRBD1 aligns across 8 bases. The CDR3 loop spans 14 amino acids. The germline V gene has CDR1 MDHEN and CDR2 SYDVKM. Unmatched junction bases numbered 2, after V lost 4 bases and J lost 3 bases. CDR3 residues: CASSWTGYYNEQFF. In DNA form, the CDR3 reads TGTGCCAGCAGTTGGACAGGGTACTACAATGAGCAGTTCTTC.

Only one count was recorded for this clone. V and J are TRBV4-3 and TRBJ1-5, with TRBD1 as a possible D gene (6 bases). V was shortened by 0 bases and J by 3 bases, with 9 bases between the two germline ends. Germline lookup yields CDR1 LGHNA and CDR2 YSLEER. The CDR3 is 15 amino acids. CDR3 sequence (DNA): TGCGCCAGCAGCCAAGATGGGACAACCAATCAGCCCCAGCATTTT. This encodes CASSQDGTTNQPQHF.

This sequence joins TRBV28 and TRBJ2-5; 7 bases align to TRBD1. The DNA end is a closer match to TRBJ2-7, so the J assignment may be wrong. The length of the CDR3 is 16 residues. Germline V CDR1 and CDR2: MDHEN, SYDVKM. CDR3 region: CASSLLTGSLFYEQYF. The CDR3 DNA sequence: TGTGCCAGCAGTTTGTTGACAGGGAGTCTTTTCTACGAGCAGTACTTC.

Here the CDR3 reads CASSPLILKNTGELFF. DNA of the CDR3: TGTGCCAGCTCACCTCTAATATTAAAGAACACCGGGGAGCTGTTTTTT. The V gene is TRBV18, the J gene TRBJ2-2; no definite D call. This CDR3 region has 16 residues. Trimming left V 3 bases short and J 1 base short, with 12 bases between. Germline lookup yields CDR1 KGHSH and CDR2 LQKENI.

The chain carries TRBV5-4 and TRBJ1-3; no clear D gene. V lost 4 bases, J lost 2 bases, and 13 bases lay in between. CDR1 and CDR2 from the germline V gene are SGHNT and YYREEE (reference sequence). This CDR3 is 15 amino acids long. The CDR3 DNA reads TGTGCCAGCAGCCCGGAGTACCCGACTGGAAACACCATATATTTT. It encodes CASSPEYPTGNTIYF.

The chain recombines TRBV11-3 with TRBJ2-5; D is undetermined. Germline assignment: CDR1 SGHNT and CDR2 YENEEA. The CDR3 length is 14 residues. Trimming removed 1 base at V and 5 bases at J, with 11 bases between. This CDR3 reads CASSLGRFGETQYF. The CDR3 nucleotides read TGTGCCAGCAGCTTAGGGCGGTTCGGGGAGACCCAGTACTTC.

The chain links TRBV20-1 to TRBJ2-7, with D possibly matching TRBD2 (6 bases). CDR1 and CDR2 from the germline V gene are DFQATT and SNEGSKA (reference sequence). The CDR3 totals 11 residues. V was cut by 1 base and J by 6 bases, with 7 bases left in between. CDR3 nucleotides: TGCAGTGCTAGAGGACTAGTCGAGCAGTACTTC. Translating gives CSARGLVEQYF.

The rearrangement uses TRBV7-9 and TRBJ1-3; 9 positions match TRBD1. Germline CDR1 SEHNR, CDR2 FQNEAQ (reference sequence). This CDR3 region has 14 residues. Germline trimming cut 4 bases from V and 4 bases from J; bases unmatched to any gene: 2. In DNA form, the CDR3 reads TGTGCCAGCAGCTATGGACAGGGGGGAAACACCATATATTTT. Its translation is CASSYGQGGNTIYF.